The 17 T cell receptor beta chains listed next were all sequenced from one sample in a study of siplizumab effects on memory and regulatory T cells. Data came from immunoSEQ multiplex PCR; TCRdb stores just in-frame clones and leaves some out. The repertoire holds more than 45,000 clones, with roughly 93% as singletons. The sample was CD8+ T cells sorted from blood. The source of these receptors is a human donor in good health.

V usage is TRBV27 and J usage is TRBJ2-3; TRBD2 is a possible D gene (6 bases). The CDR3 runs 14 residues. Per germline, CDR1 MNHEY and CDR2 SMNVEV (reference sequence). Trimming cost V 7 bases and J 4 bases, with 15 bases left between them. Here the CDR3 reads CASIRLDDADTQYF. The DNA for the CDR3 is TGTGCCAGCATTCGACTAGATGACGCAGATACGCAGTATTTT.

The chain is built from TRBV5-1 and TRBJ2-5, with 7 bases matching TRBD1. Germline V lookup: CDR1 SGHRS, CDR2 YFSETQ. V lost 0 bases, J lost 5 bases, and 4 bases stayed unmatched. The CDR3 is made up of 14 amino acids. The CDR3, as DNA: TGCGCCAGCAGCTTGGCAGGGACAGCCGAGACCCAGTACTTC. Protein sequence: CASSLAGTAETQYF.

The chain uses TRBV30 and TRBJ1-2; D is unclear. V was cut by 3 bases and J by 6 bases, with 14 bases left in between. In germline, CDR1 is GTSNPN, CDR2 SVGIG (reference sequence). This CDR3 is 13 amino acids long. The CDR3 protein is CAWRDTSADGYTF. The CDR3 DNA sequence: TGTGCCTGGAGGGATACATCGGCGGATGGCTACACCTTC.

This chain uses TRBV15 with TRBJ2-7; 10 bases are a match to TRBD2. The V segment lost 1 base and the J segment 3 bases; nucleotides outside the gene matches: 9. The germline gives CDR1 LNHNV, CDR2 YYDKDF (reference sequence). This CDR3 spans 17 amino acids. The CDR3 nucleotides read TGTGCCACCAGCAGAGGGTTAGCGGGAGGTCCACTCTACGAGCAGTACTTC. Translation gives CATSRGLAGGPLYEQYF. The variable domain in full, with the rest retrieved from reference TRBV15 and TRBJ2-7, is DAMVIQNPRYQVTQFGKPVTLSCSQTLNHNVMYWYQQKSSQAPKLLFHYYDKDFNNEADTPDNFQSRRPNTSFCFLDIRSPGLGDTAMYLCATSRGLAGGPLYEQYFGPGTRLTVT.

This rearrangement joins TRBV7-9 to TRBJ1-1; maybe TRBD1 (5 bases). CDR3 size: 17 residues. V lost 5 bases to trimming and J lost 1 base, with 20 bases between them. The V gene's germline CDR1 is SEHNR and CDR2 FQNEAQ (reference sequence). The CDR3 coding sequence is TGTGCCAGCAGCACAGCGAGGTACGGGACGAGGAACACTGAAGCTTTCTTT. This codes for CASSTARYGTRNTEAFF.

This chain uses TRBV7-8 with TRBJ1-6, with unresolved D. The CDR3 covers 14 residues. Trimming stripped 5 bases from V and 10 bases from J, with 15 bases between. Looked up from germline, CDR1 is SGHVS and CDR2 is FQNEAQ. The CDR3 here is CASSAYSRSSPLHF. CDR3 nucleotides: TGTGCCAGCAGCGCGTATTCTAGGTCCTCACCCCTCCACTTT.

This clone showed up just once. This chain links TRBV18 with TRBJ2-5; 11 bases are a match to TRBD2. The CDR3 is 16 residues long. J gave up 0 bases and V 4 bases, and 4 bases lay outside the gene matches. CDR1 and CDR2 (germline): KGHSH, LQKENI. CDR3 sequence: CASSLPGLADQETQYF. The CDR3 DNA reads TGTGCCAGCTCACTCCCGGGACTAGCGGACCAAGAGACCCAGTACTTC.

The chain couples TRBV11-2 to TRBJ2-1; D remains unclear. Germline V CDR1 and CDR2: SGHAT, FQNNGV. The germline V and J ends were trimmed by 1 base and 8 bases, with 12 bases remaining between them. The CDR3 sequence is 14 residues long. CDR3 sequence reads: CASSLGFRADEQFF. In nucleotides, the CDR3 is TGTGCCAGCAGCTTAGGCTTTCGCGCCGATGAGCAGTTCTTC.

This clone occurred once. A read error may produce the germline difference seen at one junction end. The chain has TRBV5-1 and TRBJ2-7; 9 bases line up with TRBD1. CDR1 SGHRS and CDR2 YFSETQ come from the germline V gene. The CDR3 is made up of 12 amino acids. The CDR3 bases are TGCGCCAGCAGCTTGACAGGGGGCGAGCCGTACTTC. This sequence encodes CASSLTGGEPYF.

The rearrangement uses TRBV7-3 and TRBJ2-7, with TRBD1 matching over 8 bases. The CDR3 runs to 16 residues. Germline lookup yields CDR1 SGHTA and CDR2 FQGTGA. The V gene end was trimmed by 0 bases and the J gene end by 5 bases; junction bases not matched to a gene: 9. The CDR3 is CASSLTSDRVTDEQYF. In DNA form, the CDR3 reads TGTGCCAGCAGCTTAACCTCGGACAGGGTGACGGACGAGCAGTACTTC.

V is TRBV29-1 and J is TRBJ2-7; D is perhaps TRBD1 (6 bases). V was pared by 3 bases and J by 3 bases, with 12 bases between. CDR1 is SQVTM and CDR2 is ANQGSEA in the germline V gene. The CDR3 is 13 residues long. CDR3 sequence: CSVDGQPGYEQYF. Here the CDR3 DNA reads TGCAGCGTTGACGGACAGCCAGGCTACGAGCAGTACTTC.

The genes are TRBV5-1 and TRBJ1-4; D not certain. Germline values: CDR1 SGHRS, CDR2 YFSETQ. The V end was cut by 4 bases, the J end by 0 bases, with 10 bases between. CDR3 length: 15 residues. The CDR3 loop is CASSLRPATNEKLFF. Here the CDR3 DNA reads TGCGCCAGCAGCCTTAGGCCAGCAACTAATGAAAAACTGTTTTTT.

The chain carries TRBV9 and TRBJ2-2, with 7 bases fitting TRBD2. Germline CDR1 is SGDLS and CDR2 is YYNGEE. The CDR3 spans 13 residues. V lost 7 bases, J lost 7 bases, and 7 bases stayed unmatched. DNA of the CDR3: TGTGCCAGCCTTGCGGGAGCGAGCGGGGAGCTGTTTTTT. Translation: CASLAGASGELFF.

The chain uses TRBV7-9 and TRBJ2-1; D is unresolved. CDR3 length equals 12 residues. The germline V and J ends were trimmed by 1 base and 8 bases, with 6 bases remaining between them. CDR1 and CDR2 (germline): SEHNR, FQNEAQ (reference sequence). The CDR3 region is CASSLVRDEQFF. For the CDR3, the DNA is TGTGCCAGCAGCTTAGTCCGCGATGAGCAGTTCTTC.

The chain recombines TRBV7-3 with TRBJ2-3; D gene ambiguous. Per germline, CDR1 SGHTA and CDR2 FQGTGA. The CDR3 spans 13 residues. V lost 5 bases and J lost 0, with 6 bases in between. CDR3 amino acids: CASSILSTDTQYF. For the CDR3, the DNA is TGTGCCAGCAGCATATTAAGCACAGATACGCAGTATTTT.

The chain carries TRBV27 and TRBJ2-5; TRBD2 might be the D (6 bases). Germline CDR1 MNHEY, CDR2 SMNVEV (reference sequence). The CDR3 loop spans 19 amino acids. Trimming took off 2 bases at V and 0 bases at J, with 22 bases between the two ends. DNA for the CDR3: TGTGCCAGCAGTTTAAAAGCGCGTGGGAGAGGGAGGTACCAAGAGACCCAGTACTTC. Amino acids: CASSLKARGRGRYQETQYF.

The rearrangement uses TRBV4-1 and TRBJ2-7; D is unclear. CDR3 length: 13 amino acids. Trimming stripped 6 bases from V and 4 bases from J, with 13 bases between. CDR1 and CDR2 from the germline V gene are MGHRA and YSYEKL. CDR3 in amino acids: CASSRTIGYEQYF. Here the CDR3 DNA reads TGCGCCAGCAGTCGTACGATAGGTTACGAGCAGTACTTC.